These 31 T cell receptor beta chains were sequenced from one sample in a study of radiotherapy plus CTLA-4 blockade in lung cancer. Measured with immunoSEQ multiplex PCR; TCRdb has only the in-frame clones, and not every one. The sample holds some 96,000 clones, around 90% seen once. The sample was peripheral blood, taken from a patient treated with radiotherapy plus ipilimumab. The receptors were sampled from a human donor with non-small cell lung cancer that progressed on radiotherapy plus ipilimumab.

This clone has a count of ten or more. The chain employs TRBV18 and TRBJ1-3, with 9 bases matching TRBD1. CDR1 is KGHSH, CDR2 LQKENI, per germline. Trimming removed 6 bases from V and 8 bases from J; junction bases left unmatched: 5. CDR3 length: 13 residues. CDR3 sequence reads: CASSPGQGDTIYF. DNA of the CDR3: TGTGCCAGCTCTCCGGGACAGGGAGACACCATATATTTT.

The J gene is TRBJ2-7, the V gene TRBV19; perhaps D is TRBD1 or TRBD2 (5 bases each). The CDR3 runs to 14 residues. In germline, CDR1 is LNHDA, CDR2 SQIVND (reference sequence). Trimming removed 5 bases from V and 2 bases from J, with 13 bases in between. Here the CDR3 DNA reads TGTGCCAGTAGTCGGGACGGTCCCACCTACGAGCAGTACTTC. The encoded protein is CASSRDGPTYEQYF.

The CDR3, as DNA: TGTGCCAGCAGTGACTATGACTACAATGAGCAGTTCTTC. It specifies CASSDYDYNEQFF. V and J are TRBV2 and TRBJ2-1; no clear D. The CDR3 has 13 amino acids. CDR1 is SNHLY and CDR2 is FYNNEI in the germline V gene. Trimming cost V 3 bases and J 3 bases, with 6 bases left between them.

The chain joins TRBV11-2 to TRBJ2-7; unclear D gene. The CDR3 consists of 14 residues. Germline-derived CDR1 and CDR2 are SGHAT and FQNNGV. Trimming took 2 bases from V and 2 from J, leaving 10 bases between them. Written as DNA, the CDR3 is TGTGCCAGCAGCTTATTACCCACAACCTACGAGCAGTACTTC. It specifies CASSLLPTTYEQYF. Full variable domain (remainder filled in from reference TRBV11-2 and TRBJ2-7): EAGVAQSPRYKIIEKRQSVAFWCNPISGHATLYWYQQILGQGPKLLIQFQNNGVVDDSQLPKDRFSAERLKGVDSTLKIQPAKLEDSAVYLCASSLLPTTYEQYFGPGTRLTVT.

CDR3 bases: TGTGCCAGCAGCTTATATGGTGATAGGGATGAGCAGTTCTTC. It translates to CASSLYGDRDEQFF. V usage is TRBV7-3 and J usage is TRBJ2-1; D unresolved. Trimming pared 2 bases from V and 8 bases from J, leaving 13 bases between. Germline CDR1 is SGHTA and CDR2 is FQGTGA. The CDR3 length is 14 residues.

The gene calls are TRBV19 and TRBJ1-1; D ambiguous. The germline V gene encodes CDR1 LNHDA and CDR2 SQIVND (reference sequence). With 3 bases removed from V and 4 bases from J, the gap between germline ends came to 6 bases. CDR3 length: 12 residues. For the CDR3, the DNA is TGTGCCAGTAGTATCGCGGGCACTGAAGCTTTCTTT. Residues: CASSIAGTEAFF.

Only one count was recorded for this clone. This sequence joins TRBV10-2 and TRBJ1-1, with TRBD1 identical over 7 bases. The J segment lost 0 bases and the V segment lost 6 bases, leaving 10 bases of the junction unmatched. CDR1 WSHSY and CDR2 SAAADI come from the germline V gene. The CDR3 has 16 amino acids. CDR3: CASRGAQGGLNTEAFF. The CDR3 nucleotides are TGCGCCAGCAGAGGGGCCCAGGGGGGGCTGAACACTGAAGCTTTCTTT.

The chain uses TRBV10-3 and TRBJ2-2, with 8 bases lining up with TRBD1. The CDR3 length is 12 residues. Losses at the gene ends were 10 bases for V and 6 bases for J; bases not matched to a gene: 4. Germline CDR1 and CDR2: ENHRY and SYGVKD. CDR3 DNA sequence: TGTGCCACCATGACAGGGGCCGGGGAGCTGTTTTTT. This translates into CATMTGAGELFF.

The genes are TRBV9 and TRBJ2-1, with D perhaps TRBD2 (6 bases). The CDR3 is made up of 15 amino acids. V dropped 4 bases and J dropped 0 bases, with 11 bases sitting between them. Germline loops: CDR1 SGDLS, CDR2 YYNGEE. The CDR3 DNA reads TGTGCCAGCAGCATTGGGACTTCCTCCTACAATGAGCAGTTCTTC. Translated: CASSIGTSSYNEQFF.

This CDR3 reads CASSQDQVVGETQYF. DNA for the CDR3: TGTGCCAGCAGCCAAGATCAAGTAGTGGGAGAGACCCAGTACTTC. The chain couples TRBV14 to TRBJ2-5; no clear D gene. There are 15 residues in the CDR3. The ends were cut back, 0 bases at V and 4 bases at J, with 12 bases in the middle. Germline V gene lookup returns CDR1 SGHDN and CDR2 FVKESK.

This chain links TRBV7-2 with TRBJ2-2; D unresolved. V gave up 2 bases and J gave up 8 bases, with 9 bases separating them. Germline CDR1 and CDR2: SGHTA and FQGNSA. This CDR3 spans 13 amino acids. CDR3 sequence reads: CASSLTRPGELFF. CDR3 coding DNA: TGTGCCAGCAGCTTAACTCGACCAGGGGAGCTGTTTTTT.

Only a few counts were recorded for this clone. The J gene is TRBJ1-5, the V gene TRBV12-5, with D possibly being TRBD1 (5 bases). The V end was cut by 7 bases, the J end by 4 bases, with 17 bases between. The CDR3 consists of 15 residues. Germline CDR1 reads LGHNT; CDR2 reads FRNRAP. The CDR3 coding sequence is TGTGCTAGTGCGACGGACACGACCGTAAATCAGCCCCAGCATTTT. Residues: CASATDTTVNQPQHF.

This clone has only one observation. The CDR3 region has the DNA TGTGCCAGCAGTCGTGACGGGACAGGGGATGAAAAACTGTTTTTT. It yields the protein CASSRDGTGDEKLFF. The gene calls are TRBV7-6 and TRBJ1-4; 10 bases fit TRBD1. With 6 bases clipped from V and 6 bases from J, the junction kept 7 bases outside the gene matches. The CDR3 sequence is 15 residues long. Per germline, CDR1 SGHVS and CDR2 FNYEAQ.

This chain links TRBV2 with TRBJ1-3; D may be TRBD1 (6 bases). The CDR3 totals 14 residues. Germline-derived CDR1 and CDR2 are SNHLY and FYNNEI. Trimming removed 7 bases at V and 4 bases at J, with 14 bases between. CDR3 region: CASTTGLRGNTIYF. The CDR3 nucleotides are TGTGCCAGCACCACAGGGCTACGCGGAAACACCATATATTTT.

This clone was counted once. The rearrangement links TRBV19 to TRBJ2-7; possibly TRBD1 for D (6 bases). Germline CDR1 LNHDA, CDR2 SQIVND (reference sequence). There are 12 residues in the CDR3. Trimming stripped 6 bases from V and 6 bases from J, with 12 bases between. CDR3 sequence reads: CASRAGVGEQYF. The DNA for the CDR3 is TGTGCCAGTAGGGCAGGGGTAGGCGAGCAGTACTTC.

The V gene is TRBV4-1, the J gene TRBJ2-3; no clear D gene. The V and J ends lost 0 bases and 1 base respectively, with 11 bases between them. The CDR3 runs 16 residues. Germline lookup yields CDR1 MGHRA and CDR2 YSYEKL. Here the CDR3 reads CASSQDLQPGTDTQYF. CDR3 bases: TGCGCCAGCAGCCAAGATCTCCAGCCTGGCACAGATACGCAGTATTTT.

The chain uses TRBV29-1 and TRBJ2-1; no firm D call. The germline CDR1 and CDR2 sequences are SQVTM and ANQGSEA. The V gene lost 7 bases and the J gene lost 0 bases, with 10 bases spanning the gap. CDR3 length equals 13 residues. In DNA form, the CDR3 reads TGCAGCGCGACTCCTAGCTCCTACAATGAGCAGTTCTTC. Translated: CSATPSSYNEQFF.

This chain uses TRBV5-1 with TRBJ1-3, with D hard to call. Germline CDR1 and CDR2: SGHRS and YFSETQ. V lost 4 bases and J 0 bases, leaving 8 bases between the germline ends. CDR3 length: 14 residues. The DNA for the CDR3 is TGCGCCAGCAGCACCGGGGACTCTGGAAACACCATATATTTT. Protein: CASSTGDSGNTIYF. Complete variable domain (other parts from reference TRBV5-1 and TRBJ1-3): KAGVTQTPRYLIKTRGQQVTLSCSPISGHRSVSWYQQTPGQGLQFLFEYFSETQRNKGNFPGRFSGRQFSNSRSEMNVSTLELGDSALYLCASSTGDSGNTIYFGEGSWLTVV.

This chain connects TRBV4-1 to TRBJ1-2, with TRBD1 matching 8 bases. The CDR3 is 16 amino acids. Germline CDR1 MGHRA, CDR2 YSYEKL. V lost 3 bases, J lost 4 bases, and 10 bases stayed unmatched. CDR3 coding DNA: TGCGCCAGCAGCCATCCCACCCGGACAGGGACCTATGGCTACACCTTC. It yields the protein CASSHPTRTGTYGYTF.

The CDR3 spells CASSQADRMNTEAFF. CDR3 nucleotide sequence: TGCGCCAGCAGCCAAGCGGACAGAATGAACACTGAAGCTTTCTTT. The rearrangement uses TRBV4-1 and TRBJ1-1; possible D gene TRBD1, 6 bases. Germline V gives CDR1 MGHRA, CDR2 YSYEKL. The CDR3 runs 15 residues. V was pared by 1 base and J by 0 bases, with 9 bases between.

The V call is TRBV11-2, the J call TRBJ2-7; TRBD1 aligns across 7 bases. The CDR3 contains 16 residues. CDR1 and CDR2 from the germline V gene are SGHAT and FQNNGV. V was pared by 4 bases and J by 3 bases, with 12 bases of the junction left unmatched. This CDR3 reads CASSSLSTGLNYEQYF. The DNA for the CDR3 is TGTGCCAGCAGCTCCCTGTCGACAGGGCTCAACTACGAGCAGTACTTC.

This clone was counted once. The chain uses TRBV30 and TRBJ2-7, with 7 positions matching TRBD2. The germline CDR1 and CDR2 sequences are GTSNPN and SVGIG (reference sequence). The CDR3 consists of 17 residues. V shed 2 bases and J 4 bases; nucleotides not matched to a gene: 17. The CDR3 nucleotides are TGTGCCTGGAGTCCCCGGGGGGTAGGACTAGGGGATTACGAGCAGTACTTC. It specifies CAWSPRGVGLGDYEQYF.

This sequence joins TRBV5-1 and TRBJ2-5; TRBD2 is a possible D gene (6 bases). Trimming cost V 3 bases and J 5 bases, with 11 bases left between them. The CDR3 is 13 residues long. Germline values: CDR1 SGHRS, CDR2 YFSETQ. The CDR3 DNA reads TGCGCCAGCAGCTCGGAGGGCCTTGAGACCCAGTACTTC. Translation: CASSSEGLETQYF. The entire variable domain, with the rest obtained from reference TRBV5-1 and TRBJ2-5, is as follows: KAGVTQTPRYLIKTRGQQVTLSCSPISGHRSVSWYQQTPGQGLQFLFEYFSETQRNKGNFPGRFSGRQFSNSRSEMNVSTLELGDSALYLCASSSEGLETQYFGPGTRLLVL.

Here the CDR3 DNA reads TGTGCCAGCAGTGACTTCGGGACAGGGGGGGAAAAACTGTTTTTT. Translated: CASSDFGTGGEKLFF. The V gene is TRBV2, the J gene TRBJ1-4, with TRBD1 identical over 11 bases. V was pared by 3 bases and J by 8 bases, with 5 bases of the junction left unmatched. CDR1 and CDR2 (germline): SNHLY, FYNNEI. The CDR3 covers 15 residues.

The chain has TRBV19 and TRBJ2-3; the match to TRBD2 covers 11 bases. CDR3 length equals 16 residues. Germline CDR1 LNHDA, CDR2 SQIVND (reference sequence). The V and J ends lost 4 bases and 2 bases, in that order; junction bases with no gene match: 5. CDR3 in DNA: TGTGCCAGTAGTAGTGGACTAGCGGGTTTCACAGATACGCAGTATTTT. It codes for CASSSGLAGFTDTQYF. The full variable domain, completed using reference TRBV19 and TRBJ2-3, is DGGITQSPKYLFRKEGQNVTLSCEQNLNHDAMYWYRQDPGQGLRLIYYSQIVNDFQKGDIAEGYSVSREKKESFPLTVTSAQKNPTAFYLCASSSGLAGFTDTQYFGPGTRLTVL.

The rearrangement uses TRBV4-2 and TRBJ2-1; 8 bases map to TRBD2. Looked up from germline, CDR1 is LGHNA and CDR2 is YNFKEQ. The V segment lost 2 bases and the J segment 4 bases; nucleotides outside the gene matches: 10. This CDR3 has 17 residues. The CDR3 region has the DNA TGTGCCAGCAGCCAAACTCCAGCGGGGGCGTCTTACAATGAGCAGTTCTTC. It encodes CASSQTPAGASYNEQFF.

The chain has TRBV5-1 and TRBJ1-1; D remains unclear. Germline loops: CDR1 SGHRS, CDR2 YFSETQ. The CDR3 consists of 15 residues. V lost 0 bases and J 5 bases, leaving 14 bases between the germline ends. As DNA, the CDR3 is TGCGCCAGCAGCTTGGGAGGCAGTTTGGGGACTGAAGCTTTCTTT. Its protein is CASSLGGSLGTEAFF.

The rearrangement links TRBV5-1 to TRBJ1-3, with 7 bases that match TRBD1. Germline CDR1 SGHRS, CDR2 YFSETQ. CDR3 length: 16 residues. The junction had 7 bases not matched to a gene; V was cut back by 4 bases and J by 0 bases. CDR3 nucleotide sequence: TGCGCCAGCAGCGAGTCGACAGGGTTCTCTGGAAACACCATATATTTT. This sequence encodes CASSESTGFSGNTIYF.

CDR3 region: CASTSDTQYF. For the CDR3, the DNA is TGTGCCAGCACAAGCGATACGCAGTATTTT. The chain has TRBV25-1 and TRBJ2-3; D gene uncertain. Germline CDR1 and CDR2: MGHDK and SYGVNS. This CDR3 is 10 amino acids long. Trimming removed 7 bases at V and 6 bases at J, with 5 bases between.

The chain couples TRBV6-6 to TRBJ1-3; 7 positions match TRBD1. The CDR3 covers 16 residues. J gave up 2 bases and V 6 bases, and 10 bases lay outside the gene matches. Germline V gives CDR1 MNHNY, CDR2 SVGAGI (reference sequence). The CDR3 loop reads CASRPEQGRPGNTIYF. The CDR3 DNA sequence: TGTGCCAGCAGACCCGAACAGGGGCGACCTGGAAACACCATATATTTT.

The genes are TRBV19 and TRBJ1-1, with D tentatively TRBD1 (6 bases). Germline loops: CDR1 LNHDA, CDR2 SQIVND (reference sequence). The CDR3 has 13 residues. V was clipped by 6 bases and J by 4 bases, with 12 bases between them. The CDR3: CASRPQGTTEAFF. The CDR3 DNA follows: TGTGCCAGTAGGCCTCAGGGGACCACTGAAGCTTTCTTT.